Each of the 5 T cell receptor beta chains below was sequenced from the same sample in a study of blood T cell repertoires in COVID-19. Method: immunoSEQ multiplex PCR; TCRdb's copy keeps in-frame clones and lacks some. Among some 250,000 clones listed, over 75% were seen once. The source material was peripheral blood. These receptor sequences come from a man aged 30 to 45 who had recovered from COVID-19.

This sequence joins TRBV3-1 (or the pseudogene TRBV3-2) and TRBJ1-6; D may be TRBD1 (5 bases). The CDR3 length is 14 residues. The V gene's germline CDR1 is LGHDT and CDR2 YNNKEL (reference sequence). The V and J ends lost 4 bases and 5 bases respectively, with 9 bases between them. CDR3 region: CASSPTANNSPLHF. CDR3 bases: TGTGCCAGCAGCCCGACAGCAAATAATTCACCCCTCCACTTT.

Only a few counts were recorded for this clone. In DNA form, the CDR3 reads TGCGCCAGCAGCGCCGGGACAGGAAGATCCTACGAGCAGTACGTC. Encoded protein: CASSAGTGRSYEQYV. The chain has TRBV5-1 and TRBJ2-7; 8 bases are a match to TRBD1. The CDR3 is made up of 15 amino acids. J gave up 1 base and V 4 bases, and 7 bases lay outside the gene matches. Germline V lookup: CDR1 SGHRS, CDR2 YFSETQ.

The rearrangement links TRBV2 to TRBJ2-7; 9 bases map to TRBD1. V dropped 10 bases and J dropped 0; count of bases not matched to a gene: 7. This CDR3 has 14 residues. Germline values: CDR1 SNHLY, CDR2 FYNNEI. CDR3 sequence: CATLDRGTSYEQYF. The DNA of the CDR3 is TGTGCCACATTGGACAGGGGAACCTCCTACGAGCAGTACTTC.

This clone showed up many times. The chain links TRBV2 to TRBJ1-2; possible D gene TRBD1, 6 bases. This CDR3 spans 12 amino acids. Germline CDR1 is SNHLY and CDR2 is FYNNEI. V was clipped by 5 bases and J by 5 bases, with 9 bases between them. CDR3 loop: CASSRTDYGYTF. The CDR3 DNA reads TGTGCCAGCAGTAGGACAGATTATGGCTACACCTTC.

The chain combines TRBV19 with TRBJ2-3, with 8 positions matching TRBD2. The V gene end was trimmed by 3 bases and the J gene end by 3 bases; junction bases not matched to a gene: 5. The CDR3 is made up of 15 amino acids. Germline V gene lookup returns CDR1 LNHDA and CDR2 SQIVND (reference sequence). CDR3 sequence reads: CASSMGLEATDTQYF. The CDR3 coding sequence is TGTGCCAGTAGTATGGGACTAGAGGCTACAGATACGCAGTATTTT. Full variable domain (outside the CDR3, taken from reference TRBV19 and TRBJ2-3): DGGITQSPKYLFRKEGQNVTLSCEQNLNHDAMYWYRQDPGQGLRLIYYSQIVNDFQKGDIAEGYSVSREKKESFPLTVTSAQKNPTAFYLCASSMGLEATDTQYFGPGTRLTVL.